The 5 T cell receptor beta chains below come from one sample, sequenced in a study of T cells in narcolepsy (dated by TCRdb to 2017 to 2018). Library creation used the immunoSEQ multiplex PCR assay. Not all clones reach the TCRdb copy of this immuneACCESS table, which keeps in-frame sequences only. Checked studies attribute under half of the gap to unresolved V genes and leave the rest unexplained. Within this sample are 20,000 to 25,000 clones, with approximately 84% of them counted one time only. The top ten hold approximately 1.3% of the sample. Sequencing used CD45RA- memory CD4+ T cells from PBMCs. Taken with the paper, the label for cell subset or site translates to: memory T cells sorted ex vivo from peripheral blood. All receptors derive from a human donor with narcolepsy.

The CDR3 reads CASSENTGWTEAFF. DNA for the CDR3: TGTGCCAGCAGTGAAAACACAGGGTGGACTGAAGCTTTCTTT. This chain links TRBV6-1 with TRBJ1-1; tentatively, D is TRBD1 (6 bases). With 2 bases removed from V and 5 bases from J, the gap between germline ends came to 12 bases. The CDR3 contains 14 residues. Germline CDR1 and CDR2: MNHNS and SASEGT.

This clone showed up just a few times. The chain is built from TRBV5-5 and TRBJ1-5; D unresolved. The CDR3 sequence is 15 residues long. V lost 5 bases, J lost 3 bases, and 15 bases lay in between. Germline lookup yields CDR1 SGHKS and CDR2 YYEKEE (reference sequence). The CDR3 reads CASRYSGSFNQPQHF. CDR3 coding DNA: TGTGCCAGCAGATATTCGGGTAGCTTCAATCAGCCCCAGCATTTT.

The chain couples TRBV19 to TRBJ1-5; TRBD1 might be the D (5 bases). The CDR3 spans 17 residues. The V gene lost 6 bases and the J gene lost 2 bases, with 20 bases spanning the gap. The germline CDR1 and CDR2 sequences are LNHDA and SQIVND (reference sequence). The DNA for the CDR3 is TGTGCCAGTAGGGGAGTAATAGGTCGAGGGGGCAATCAGCCCCAGCATTTT. It encodes CASRGVIGRGGNQPQHF.

The genes are TRBV6-1 and TRBJ2-5; 7 nucleotides agree with TRBD1. Matching the DNA end better, TRBJ2-7 makes the J call doubtful. The CDR3 has 14 residues. Germline CDR1 is MNHNS and CDR2 is SASEGT. The CDR3 loop is CASNRDSSSYEQYF. The CDR3 region has the DNA TGTGCCAGCAACCGGGACAGCAGCTCCTACGAGCAGTACTTC.

This clone was picked up one time. This sequence joins TRBV6-1 and TRBJ2-7; D perhaps matches TRBD1 (6 bases). This CDR3 is 13 amino acids long. Per the germline V gene, CDR1 is MNHNS and CDR2 is SASEGT. V was clipped by 4 bases and J by 3 bases, with 10 bases between them. The CDR3 bases are TGTGCCAGCAGTGGAGGACAGTACTACGAGCAGTACTTC. Encoded protein: CASSGGQYYEQYF.